The source of this T cell receptor (beta chain) is a study of T cell responses to AZD1222 COVID-19 vaccine. The V end was cut by 1 base, the J end by 0 bases, with 10 bases between. CDR1 and CDR2 from the germline V gene are MDHEN and SYDVKM. The CDR3 loop spans 15 amino acids. About this clone itself: Its specificity is unknown.

Findings of the study overall: Reports say nearly half of spike-specific TCRs go after unmutated variant regions.

Profiling relied on immunoSEQ multiplex PCR, and the TCRdb table lists in-frame clones only, not all of them. The sample lists 95,000 to 110,000 clones; 88% were seen once. This TCR derives from an adult in good health. V is TRBV28 and J is TRBJ2-7; TRBD1 might be the D (6 bases). Sequencing was performed on peripheral blood, taken on day 0 of AZD1222 vaccination. CDR3 bases: TGTGCCAGCAGTTTATTAGGACAGTCCTCCTACGAGCAGTACTTC. Its protein product is CASSLLGQSSYEQYF.